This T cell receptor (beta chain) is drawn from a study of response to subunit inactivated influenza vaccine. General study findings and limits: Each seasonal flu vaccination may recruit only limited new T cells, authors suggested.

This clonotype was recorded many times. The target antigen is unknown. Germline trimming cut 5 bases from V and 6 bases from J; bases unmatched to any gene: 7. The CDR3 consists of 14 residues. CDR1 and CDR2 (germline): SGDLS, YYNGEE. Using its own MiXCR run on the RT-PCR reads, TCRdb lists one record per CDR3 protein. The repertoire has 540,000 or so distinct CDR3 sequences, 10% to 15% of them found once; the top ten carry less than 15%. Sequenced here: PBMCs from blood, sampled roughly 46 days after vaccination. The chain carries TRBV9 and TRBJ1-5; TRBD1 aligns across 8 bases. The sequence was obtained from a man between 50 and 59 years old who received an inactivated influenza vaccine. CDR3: CASSSGTGPQPQHF. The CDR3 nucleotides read TGTGCCAGCAGTTCAGGGACAGGTCCTCAGCCCCAGCATTTT.